This T cell receptor (beta chain) emerged from a study of shared clonotypes between healthy human individuals. Germline V gene lookup returns CDR1 SGHRS and CDR2 YFSETQ. Germline trimming cut 3 bases from V and 5 bases from J; bases unmatched to any gene: 5. The CDR3 sequence is 15 residues long. Clones were sequenced by immunoSEQ multiplex PCR, and TCRdb holds only the in-frame ones, with some missing. Of 2 million to 2.5 million clones in the sample, around 90% are singletons; the top ten hold approximately 0.39%. Those who donated, Caucasian adults without exception, all lived in Nashville, Tennessee. Study results and caveats: Generally, estimated richness proved larger in naive subsets than it did in memory subsets.

With respect to this clone: Its antigen is as yet unknown.

The chain is built from TRBV5-1 and TRBJ2-5; the match to TRBD2 covers 12 bases. This receptor was obtained from a man between 18 and 35 years old in good health. Some clones in this sample may be carry-over from other donors' samples. What was sequenced was naive CD4+ T cells from PBMCs. The subset is: CD45RA+ positively selected. The chain's CDR3 is CASSSTSGRRETQYF. DNA of the CDR3: TGCGCCAGCAGCTCCACTAGCGGGAGGAGGGAGACCCAGTACTTC.